Each of the 28 T cell receptor beta chains below was sequenced from the same sample in a study of cytomegalovirus exposure and HLA in healthy donors. TCRdb's table, derived via immunoSEQ multiplex PCR, lists solely in-frame clones and lacks some. The data hold more than 95,000 clones, with approximately 90% observed a single time. The sequencing sample was made of PBMCs. The receptors stem from a woman aged 18-29 years in good health and CMV-seronegative.

The J gene is TRBJ2-1, the V gene TRBV7-2; 11 bases are shared with TRBD2. CDR3 length: 16 amino acids. Germline CDR1 and CDR2: SGHTA and FQGNSA. V trimming: 8 bases; J trimming: 4 bases; junction bases outside the gene matches: 10. The CDR3 is CASGSGRAEEYNEQFF. CDR3 nucleotides: TGTGCCAGCGGTAGCGGGAGGGCCGAGGAATACAATGAGCAGTTCTTC.

A note on this clone: Mismatch with germline at one junction end may stem from a read error. The chain recombines TRBV29-1 with TRBJ1-2; 7 nucleotides agree with TRBD1. The CDR3 runs 9 residues. Germline values: CDR1 SQVTM, CDR2 ANQGSEA. The CDR3 protein is CSVGGTAIF. CDR3 bases: TGCAGCGTTGGAGGGACAGCTATCTTC.

Worth noting for this clone: The sample contains more than one DNA sequence encoding this CDR3. V usage is TRBV27 and J usage is TRBJ2-7, with 12 nucleotides matching TRBD1. The CDR3 runs 14 residues. The germline V gene has CDR1 MNHEY and CDR2 SMNVEV (reference sequence). Trimming at V came to 6 bases and at J to 5 bases, leaving 5 bases not matched to a gene. This CDR3 is CASSRGTGGNEQYF. CDR3 sequence (DNA): TGTGCCAGCAGCCGAGGGACAGGGGGCAACGAGCAGTACTTC.

The chain carries TRBV5-8 and TRBJ2-6, with D unresolved. The CDR3 totals 16 residues. Germline V lookup: CDR1 SGHTS, CDR2 YDEGEE. V was cut by 0 bases and J by 0 bases, with 7 bases left in between. Here the CDR3 reads CASSLGSYSGANVLTF. The CDR3 DNA is TGTGCCAGCAGCTTGGGTAGCTACTCTGGGGCCAACGTCCTGACTTTC.

Here the CDR3 DNA reads TGTGCCAGCAGTTTATGGGACAGGGGCACAGATACGCAGTATTTT. As protein: CASSLWDRGTDTQYF. This chain joins TRBV25-1 and TRBJ2-3, with 9 bases lining up with TRBD1. Germline V gene data show CDR1 as MGHDK and CDR2 as SYGVNS. This CDR3 is 15 amino acids long. V was clipped by 5 bases and J by 1 base; unmatched bases: 4.

This chain uses TRBV4-2 with TRBJ2-7; D call uncertain. V lost 4 bases to trimming and J lost 3 bases, with 4 bases between them. CDR1 LGHNA and CDR2 YNFKEQ come from the germline V gene. The CDR3 covers 11 residues. The CDR3 sequence is CASSPGYEQYF. CDR3 DNA sequence: TGTGCCAGCAGCCCGGGCTACGAGCAGTACTTC.

This chain uses TRBV14 with TRBJ1-1, with 7 nucleotides matching TRBD1. V was clipped by 1 base and J by 5 bases; unmatched bases: 4. Looked up from germline, CDR1 is SGHDN and CDR2 is FVKESK. This CDR3 has 14 amino acids. In DNA, the CDR3 is TGTGCCAGCAGCCAAGCACAGGGGAGGACTGAAGCTTTCTTT. This translates into CASSQAQGRTEAFF.

DNA for the CDR3: TGTGCCAGCAGGGCCCCTGCAGCGGGAGTTGGCGAGCAGTACTTC. It specifies CASRAPAAGVGEQYF. This chain links TRBV5-4 with TRBJ2-7, with 8 nucleotides matching TRBD2. Germline V gives CDR1 SGHNT, CDR2 YYREEE (reference sequence). This CDR3 contains 15 residues. J gave up 6 bases and V 5 bases, and 13 bases lay outside the gene matches.

The chain combines TRBV29-1 with TRBJ2-7, with TRBD1 matching over 11 bases. The germline V gene has CDR1 SQVTM and CDR2 ANQGSEA. The CDR3 spans 14 residues. The V and J ends lost 5 bases and 2 bases, in that order; junction bases with no gene match: 5. The CDR3 nucleotides are TGCAGCGTTCTTGGACAGGGGGCCACCTACGAGCAGTACTTC. This codes for CSVLGQGATYEQYF.

The genes are TRBV5-6 and TRBJ1-1; 8 nucleotides match TRBD1. In germline, CDR1 is SGHDT, CDR2 YYEEEE. Trimming took 4 bases from V and 2 from J; bases not matched to a gene: 10. The CDR3 has 16 amino acids. This CDR3 reads CASSRVLDRANTEAFF. The DNA of the CDR3 is TGTGCCAGCAGCCGCGTGCTGGACAGGGCCAACACTGAAGCTTTCTTT.

This chain connects TRBV5-1 to TRBJ2-1; TRBD2 agrees at 12 bases. The CDR3 contains 15 residues. Trimming at V came to 3 bases and at J to 6 bases, leaving 4 bases not matched to a gene. Germline CDR1 reads SGHRS; CDR2 reads YFSETQ. CDR3 DNA: TGCGCCAGCAGCTCGACTAGCGGGGGCGTCAATGAGCAGTTCTTC. Amino acids: CASSSTSGGVNEQFF.

The rearrangement joins TRBV28 to TRBJ2-7, with D uncertain. V was pared by 4 bases and J by 2 bases, with 6 bases between. The CDR3 is made up of 12 amino acids. Germline loops: CDR1 MDHEN, CDR2 SYDVKM. The CDR3 DNA follows: TGTGCCAGCAGTTCAGGTGCCTACGAGCAGTACTTC. This gives the protein CASSSGAYEQYF.

The rearrangement links TRBV28 to TRBJ2-7; D possibly corresponds to TRBD1 (7 bases). CDR3 size: 15 residues. CDR1 and CDR2 from the germline V gene are MDHEN and SYDVKM. V was trimmed by 8 bases and J by 1 base, leaving 18 bases between them. CDR3 DNA sequence: TGTGCCAGCTGGGACTCCGGGACAGTTTCCTACGAGCAGTACTTC. Its protein is CASWDSGTVSYEQYF.

The rearrangement links TRBV27 to TRBJ2-1; possibly TRBD1 for D (5 bases). V lost 4 bases to trimming and J lost 2 bases, with 12 bases between them. The CDR3 spans 15 residues. Germline V CDR1 and CDR2: MNHEY, SMNVEV (reference sequence). CDR3 DNA: TGTGCCAGCAGTTGGGGCAGGGAACCCTACAATGAGCAGTTCTTC. Its translation: CASSWGREPYNEQFF.

This sequence joins TRBV4-3 and TRBJ2-3; 7 positions match TRBD2. The CDR3 loop spans 17 amino acids. The germline CDR1 and CDR2 sequences are LGHNA and YSLEER. The trim removed 0 bases at V and 5 bases at J, leaving 11 bases unmatched. In DNA, the CDR3 is TGCGCCAGCAGCCAAGAGAGAGGGGCGGGAGTGGGAGATACGCAGTATTTT. This encodes CASSQERGAGVGDTQYF.

About this clone: A much larger clone differs by one base, so this may be a read error. The same CDR3 also results from other DNA sequences found in this sample. The chain employs TRBV6-1 and TRBJ2-5; TRBD2 matches at 11 bases. The CDR3 sequence is 15 residues long. Trimming took 2 bases from V and 2 from J; bases not matched to a gene: 1. The germline gives CDR1 MNHNS, CDR2 SASEGT. The CDR3, as DNA: TGTGCCAGCAGTGAACTAGCGGGGGGACAAGAGACCCAGTACTTC. It translates to CASSELAGGQETQYF.

The rearrangement joins TRBV5-1 to TRBJ1-3; TRBD1 might be the D (6 bases). Germline CDR1 SGHRS, CDR2 YFSETQ. The CDR3 runs to 12 residues. Trimming removed 2 bases at V and 8 bases at J, with 8 bases between. Here the CDR3 reads CASSFDRHTIYF. The DNA for the CDR3 is TGCGCCAGCAGCTTTGACAGGCACACCATATATTTT.

The genes are TRBV9 and TRBJ1-3, with D perhaps matching TRBD1 (6 bases). The CDR3 has 15 residues. V was shortened by 0 bases and J by 4 bases, with 11 bases between the two germline ends. Germline V gives CDR1 SGDLS, CDR2 YYNGEE. The CDR3 is CASSVASGGGNTIYF. The CDR3, as DNA: TGTGCCAGCAGCGTAGCTTCGGGGGGCGGAAACACCATATATTTT.

This chain uses TRBV5-1 with TRBJ2-1; D ambiguous. This CDR3 region has 14 residues. Trimming pared 3 bases from V and 6 bases from J, leaving 13 bases between. Germline CDR1 reads SGHRS; CDR2 reads YFSETQ. The CDR3: CASSSSVPGNEQFF. In DNA form, the CDR3 reads TGCGCCAGCAGCTCCTCGGTTCCTGGCAATGAGCAGTTCTTC.

The CDR3 nucleotides read TGTGCCAGCCACTTTCGCCGGAACACTGAAGCTTTCTTT. Translation: CASHFRRNTEAFF. The chain is built from TRBV27 and TRBJ1-1; D remains ambiguous. This CDR3 has 13 amino acids. CDR1 and CDR2 from the germline V gene are MNHEY and SMNVEV (reference sequence). V was shortened by 8 bases and J by 1 base, with 11 bases between the two germline ends.

V is TRBV9 and J is TRBJ2-2, with D uncertain. Germline V gene data show CDR1 as SGDLS and CDR2 as YYNGEE. With 3 bases removed from V and 4 bases from J, the gap between germline ends came to 7 bases. The CDR3 consists of 13 residues. CDR3 nucleotide sequence: TGTGCCAGCAGCGGGCTGTCCACCGGGGAGCTGTTTTTT. This translates into CASSGLSTGELFF.

The chain employs TRBV15 and TRBJ2-1; 11 nucleotides agree with TRBD2. The CDR3 contains 17 residues. Germline CDR1 and CDR2: LNHNV and YYDKDF (reference sequence). The J segment lost 1 base and the V segment lost 5 bases, leaving 7 bases of the junction unmatched. The CDR3 protein is CATSSRLAGGSYNEQFF. The CDR3 DNA sequence: TGTGCCACCAGCTCCCGGTTAGCGGGAGGGTCCTACAATGAGCAGTTCTTC.

This rearrangement joins TRBV9 to TRBJ1-5; D uncertain. The CDR3 runs 14 residues. Trimming pared 0 bases from V and 7 bases from J, leaving 11 bases between. CDR1 and CDR2 (germline): SGDLS, YYNGEE. Here the CDR3 reads CASSVEGRGQPQHF. CDR3 bases: TGTGCCAGCAGCGTAGAAGGTCGGGGACAGCCCCAGCATTTT.

This clone was detected only a few times. This chain links TRBV5-1 with TRBJ2-5; possibly TRBD2 for D (5 bases). V was shortened by 0 bases and J by 3 bases, with 9 bases between the two germline ends. CDR1 SGHRS and CDR2 YFSETQ come from the germline V gene. This CDR3 is 14 amino acids long. The CDR3 sequence is CASSLAGLEETQYF. For the CDR3, the DNA is TGCGCCAGCAGCTTGGCTGGACTCGAAGAGACCCAGTACTTC.

V gene TRBV28 combines with J gene TRBJ2-1, with TRBD1 matching 10 bases. Trimming removed 5 bases from V and 3 bases from J; junction bases left unmatched: 4. In germline, CDR1 is MDHEN, CDR2 SYDVKM. There are 15 residues in the CDR3. CDR3 sequence reads: CASSDRTGGYNEQFF. The CDR3 bases are TGTGCCAGCAGTGACCGGACAGGGGGCTACAATGAGCAGTTCTTC.

The genes are TRBV4-3 and TRBJ1-5, with D maybe TRBD1 (6 bases). Germline V gene data show CDR1 as LGHNA and CDR2 as YSLEER. This CDR3 is built from 15 residues. Trimming removed 0 bases from V and 3 bases from J, with 9 bases in between. For the CDR3, the DNA is TGCGCCAGCAGCCAAGAGGCAGGGGCCAATCAGCCCCAGCATTTT. Translation gives CASSQEAGANQPQHF.

J is TRBJ2-3 and V is TRBV7-8; weak D call: TRBD2 (6 bases). This CDR3 has 14 residues. V dropped 1 base and J dropped 4 bases, with 9 bases sitting between them. Germline V gene data show CDR1 as SGHVS and CDR2 as FQNEAQ. The CDR3 loop reads CASSLGRAPDTQYF. The DNA of the CDR3 is TGTGCCAGCAGCTTAGGGAGGGCCCCAGATACGCAGTATTTT.

The chain carries TRBV5-1 and TRBJ2-7, with 11 bases matching TRBD1. The V and J ends lost 2 bases and 3 bases, in that order; junction bases with no gene match: 7. Per the germline V gene, CDR1 is SGHRS and CDR2 is YFSETQ. The CDR3 extends over 16 amino acids. The DNA of the CDR3 is TGCGCCAGCAGCTTCGCACCGGGACAGGGGGTCTACGAGCAGTACTTC. Translation gives CASSFAPGQGVYEQYF.